The 28 T cell receptor beta chains listed next were all sequenced from one sample in a study of blood T cell repertoires in COVID-19. Libraries were prepared by immunoSEQ multiplex PCR; TCRdb keeps only in-frame clonotypes and omits some of them. This sample has some 400,000 clones, with 80% to 90% found just once. Sequenced: PBMCs or T cells enriched from blood (not recorded which). These receptors were taken from a man aged 30 to 45 who had recovered from COVID-19.

The count of this clone is one. The rearrangement joins TRBV2 to TRBJ2-5, with 7 bases identical to TRBD2. There are 15 residues in the CDR3. V lost 5 bases, J lost 8 bases, and 14 bases stayed unmatched. The germline gives CDR1 SNHLY, CDR2 FYNNEI. CDR3 DNA sequence: TGTGCCAGCAGTTCCTCTAGCGGAGCCTCGGGAACCCAGTACTTC. Protein product: CASSSSSGASGTQYF.

This chain joins TRBV10-3 and TRBJ1-5; D possibly corresponds to TRBD1 (5 bases). The germline V gene encodes CDR1 ENHRY and CDR2 SYGVKD. V lost 4 bases to trimming and J lost 6 bases, with 10 bases between them. The CDR3 sequence is 13 residues long. The chain's CDR3 is CAISGGGGQPQHF. DNA of the CDR3: TGTGCCATCAGTGGTGGGGGGGGTCAGCCCCAGCATTTT.

The rearrangement joins TRBV19 to TRBJ1-5, with D tentatively TRBD1 (5 bases). CDR1 and CDR2 from the germline V gene are LNHDA and SQIVND (reference sequence). This CDR3 spans 12 amino acids. V was cut by 9 bases and J by 6 bases, with 12 bases left in between. The CDR3: CARQGGIQPQHF. The CDR3 DNA is TGTGCCAGGCAGGGCGGAATTCAGCCCCAGCATTTT.

This rearrangement joins TRBV27 to TRBJ2-7; TRBD2 agrees at 8 bases. Germline CDR1 MNHEY, CDR2 SMNVEV (reference sequence). The V and J ends lost 2 bases and 2 bases, in that order; junction bases with no gene match: 5. The CDR3 covers 15 residues. DNA for the CDR3: TGTGCCAGCAGTTTAATACCGGGAGGGCCCTACGAGCAGTACTTC. Encoded protein: CASSLIPGGPYEQYF.

The chain combines TRBV5-8 with TRBJ1-1; 12 bases line up with TRBD1. J was trimmed by 6 bases and V by 4 bases; bases with no gene match: 4. CDR1 and CDR2 (germline): SGHTS, YDEGEE. The CDR3 consists of 14 residues. The CDR3 protein is CASSTGQGAAEAFF. In DNA, the CDR3 is TGTGCCAGCAGCACGGGACAGGGGGCGGCTGAAGCTTTCTTT.

This rearrangement joins TRBV28 to TRBJ2-1; D uncertain. Trimming removed 7 bases at V and 10 bases at J, with 17 bases between. The CDR3 contains 13 residues. Germline lookup yields CDR1 MDHEN and CDR2 SYDVKM. CDR3 protein: CASNPLEVREQFF. DNA for the CDR3: TGTGCCAGCAATCCCCTAGAGGTACGCGAGCAGTTCTTC.

J is TRBJ1-2 and V is TRBV27; D is ambiguous. V lost 10 bases and J lost 0, with 6 bases in between. This CDR3 has 11 amino acids. The germline V gene encodes CDR1 MNHEY and CDR2 SMNVEV (reference sequence). The DNA of the CDR3 is TGTGCCACGGGATCTAACTATGGCTACACCTTC. Encoded protein: CATGSNYGYTF.

The gene calls are TRBV10-1 and TRBJ1-1, with a possible D match to TRBD1 (6 bases). This CDR3 has 13 amino acids. Trimming cost V 6 bases and J 3 bases, with 11 bases left between them. Germline assignment: CDR1 WNHNN and CDR2 SYGVQD (reference sequence). For the CDR3, the DNA is TGCGCCAGCAGCCGGGAGGGGGACACTGAAGCTTTCTTT. Protein: CASSREGDTEAFF.

The genes are TRBV19 and TRBJ1-1, with 7 positions matching TRBD1. Trimming took 5 bases from V and 5 from J; bases not matched to a gene: 5. The CDR3 consists of 13 residues. Germline V gives CDR1 LNHDA, CDR2 SQIVND (reference sequence). The CDR3 sequence: CASSLTGRTEAFF. CDR3 nucleotide sequence: TGTGCCAGTAGTTTGACAGGGAGGACTGAAGCTTTCTTT.

The chain carries TRBV12-5 and TRBJ2-7, with D perhaps TRBD1 (5 bases). CDR3 length equals 14 residues. Per germline, CDR1 LGHNT and CDR2 FRNRAP. V gave up 0 bases and J gave up 6 bases, with 12 bases separating them. Here the CDR3 reads CASGLVRAGLEQYF. For the CDR3, the DNA is TGTGCTAGTGGTTTGGTACGGGCAGGGCTCGAGCAGTACTTC.

CDR3 in amino acids: CASSHTGKVLAGAREQFF. In DNA form, the CDR3 reads TGTGCCAGCAGCCATACAGGGAAGGTACTAGCGGGAGCGCGTGAGCAGTTCTTC. The chain carries TRBV14 and TRBJ2-1, with TRBD2 matching over 11 bases. With 3 bases clipped from V and 9 bases from J, the junction kept 16 bases outside the gene matches. Germline CDR1 reads SGHDN; CDR2 reads FVKESK. The CDR3 totals 18 residues.

The rearrangement links TRBV5-1 to TRBJ2-5, with D unresolved. The CDR3 covers 13 residues. Deletions cut 0 bases from V and 4 bases from J, with 7 bases between. The germline gives CDR1 SGHRS, CDR2 YFSETQ. The CDR3 bases are TGCGCCAGCAGCTTGGGTCTACTAGAGACCCAGTACTTC. Its protein product is CASSLGLLETQYF.

The chain carries TRBV27 and TRBJ1-6; TRBD1 might be the D (5 bases). Between the trimmed V and J ends, which lost 4 bases and 9 bases, there was a span of 10 bases. CDR1 and CDR2 from the germline V gene are MNHEY and SMNVEV (reference sequence). The CDR3 runs 13 residues. The CDR3 sequence: CASSSDTRSPLHF. The CDR3, as DNA: TGTGCCAGCAGTTCGGACACGCGTTCACCCCTCCACTTT.

CDR3 nucleotides: TGTGCCAGCAGCTGGGGAGAAACCCCCGGAGAGCAGTACTTC. Its translation: CASSWGETPGEQYF. The V and J genes are TRBV5-6 and TRBJ2-7, with a weak D call TRBD2 (5 bases). V lost 3 bases, J lost 7 bases, and 17 bases lay in between. Germline V gene lookup returns CDR1 SGHDT and CDR2 YYEEEE. This CDR3 has 14 amino acids.

This clone was observed a single time. The V call is TRBV11-2, the J call TRBJ2-5; D not resolved. Trimming removed 1 base from V and 2 bases from J, with 8 bases in between. Germline CDR1 is SGHAT and CDR2 is FQNNGV. This CDR3 contains 14 residues. CDR3 amino acids: CASSLVVSQETQYF. In DNA, the CDR3 is TGTGCCAGCAGCTTAGTGGTCAGTCAAGAGACCCAGTACTTC.

V is TRBV2 and J is TRBJ1-4, with D unresolved. Germline V lookup: CDR1 SNHLY, CDR2 FYNNEI. The CDR3 is 15 residues long. V was clipped by 8 bases and J by 8 bases, with 21 bases between them. The CDR3 reads CASSDLGILGEKLFF. CDR3 nucleotide sequence: TGTGCCAGCTCTGACCTCGGGATCCTGGGGGAAAAACTGTTTTTT.

V is TRBV5-1 and J is TRBJ1-4, with 9 bases fitting TRBD1. This CDR3 spans 16 amino acids. Germline V lookup: CDR1 SGHRS, CDR2 YFSETQ. Unmatched junction bases numbered 5, after V lost 2 bases and J lost 3 bases. The CDR3 DNA reads as TGCGCCAGCAGCTTCGGGACAGGGCAATCTAATGAAAAACTGTTTTTT. It codes for CASSFGTGQSNEKLFF.

The chain carries TRBV15 and TRBJ2-2, with unresolved D. V was trimmed by 2 bases and J by 0 bases, leaving 10 bases between them. The CDR3 runs to 16 residues. Germline CDR1 and CDR2: LNHNV and YYDKDF (reference sequence). Here the CDR3 DNA reads TGTGCCACCAGCAGAATTGGGCAGACGAACACCGGGGAGCTGTTTTTT. It translates to CATSRIGQTNTGELFF.

The chain recombines TRBV24-1 with TRBJ2-5, with a tentative D call TRBD1 (6 bases). CDR3 size: 14 residues. Trimming cost V 4 bases and J 5 bases, with 13 bases left between them. Germline loops: CDR1 KGHDR, CDR2 SFDVKD. CDR3 nucleotide sequence: TGTGCCACCAGTGAGTCAGGGGCGGGTGAGACCCAGTACTTC. Its protein is CATSESGAGETQYF.

CDR3 in DNA: TGCGCCAGCAGCCAAGTCCCCTCCGGGGTTGCGACTAATGAAAAACTGTTTTTT. Amino acids: CASSQVPSGVATNEKLFF. This sequence joins TRBV4-1 and TRBJ1-4; D remains ambiguous. Germline CDR1 MGHRA, CDR2 YSYEKL. This CDR3 has 18 amino acids. The V gene lost 1 base and the J gene lost 2 bases, with 17 bases spanning the gap.

The chain recombines TRBV4-2 with TRBJ2-2; D remains ambiguous. The CDR3 loop spans 14 amino acids. The V gene's germline CDR1 is LGHNA and CDR2 YNFKEQ. Trimming took off 3 bases at V and 1 base at J, with 6 bases between the two ends. DNA for the CDR3: TGTGCCAGCAGCCACTCAGGGAACACCGGGGAGCTGTTTTTT. Its translation is CASSHSGNTGELFF.

Turning to this clone: Other DNA sequences in the same sample also yield this CDR3. The rearrangement joins TRBV6-5 to TRBJ2-1, with 7 bases that match TRBD1. The V and J ends lost 7 bases and 6 bases, in that order; junction bases with no gene match: 3. The CDR3 has 12 residues. Germline V gives CDR1 MNHEY, CDR2 SVGAGI. The CDR3 DNA reads TGTGCCAGCACGCCAGGGGGCAATGAGCAGTTCTTC. Amino acids: CASTPGGNEQFF.

The chain couples TRBV12-3 or TRBV12-4 to TRBJ2-2; D is unresolved. V was clipped by 4 bases and J by 8 bases, with 5 bases between them. The CDR3 sequence is 11 residues long. The CDR3 loop reads CASSSRGELFF. The CDR3 nucleotides read TGTGCCAGCAGTTCTCGGGGGGAGCTGTTTTTT.

About this clone itself: The sample contains more than one DNA sequence encoding this CDR3. This chain links TRBV2 with TRBJ1-6; D gene ambiguous. The CDR3 has 13 amino acids. Germline assignment: CDR1 SNHLY and CDR2 FYNNEI. Trimming cost V 0 bases and J 7 bases, with 4 bases left between them. CDR3 residues: CASSEARNSPLHF. Written as DNA, the CDR3 is TGTGCCAGCAGTGAAGCCAGGAATTCACCCCTCCACTTT.

This clone was observed a few times. The V and J genes are TRBV7-3 and TRBJ2-1; weak D call: TRBD2 (5 bases). The CDR3 extends over 14 amino acids. The V end lost 5 bases, the J end lost 2 bases, and 10 bases lay between the germline ends. Germline V lookup: CDR1 SGHTA, CDR2 FQGTGA. The CDR3 coding sequence is TGTGCCAGCAGCAAAAGCGGAACCTACAATGAGCAGTTCTTC. Residues: CASSKSGTYNEQFF.

V and J are TRBV24-1 and TRBJ1-5; D is undetermined. Deletions cut 7 bases from V and 2 bases from J, with 14 bases between. The CDR3 has 15 residues. Germline CDR1 KGHDR, CDR2 SFDVKD. In nucleotides, the CDR3 is TGTGCCACCAGCGCTCTAAGTGATGGCAATCAGCCCCAGCATTTT. Protein product: CATSALSDGNQPQHF.

J is TRBJ1-1 and V is TRBV10-1; the match to TRBD1 covers 8 bases. The CDR3 runs to 12 residues. CDR1 is WNHNN and CDR2 is SYGVQD in the germline V gene (reference sequence). Losses at the gene ends were 5 bases for V and 5 bases for J; bases not matched to a gene: 1. The CDR3 loop reads CASSTGGTEAFF. As DNA, the CDR3 is TGCGCCAGCAGTACAGGGGGAACTGAAGCTTTCTTT.

The chain couples TRBV28 to TRBJ2-7, with TRBD2 as a possible D gene (6 bases). Germline CDR1 MDHEN, CDR2 SYDVKM. This CDR3 is 13 amino acids long. The ends were cut back, 7 bases at V and 4 bases at J, with 14 bases in the middle. CDR3 region: CASNGRDGYEQYF. Here the CDR3 DNA reads TGTGCCAGCAATGGGCGGGATGGGTACGAGCAGTACTTC.